This T cell receptor (beta chain) was sequenced for a study of Tregs in tolerant kidney transplant recipients. Study observations and caveats: Few patients were studied, so findings need validation in larger groups.

The repertoire was sequenced with immunoSEQ multiplex PCR; TCRdb's copy has only in-frame clones and lacks some. This table has more than 95,000 clones, around 94% appearing once. On this clone itself: The antigen remains undetermined.

The germline CDR1 and CDR2 sequences are LNHNV and YYDKDF (reference sequence). Trimming took 0 bases from V and 0 from J, leaving 8 bases between them. This CDR3 has 15 residues. Unstimulated Tregs (CD4+CD25+CD127-) and CD4+CD25- non-Tregs were sorted from PBMCs. The rearrangement joins TRBV15 to TRBJ1-2; D remains unclear. This TCR was recovered from a human donor in good health. Material: CD4+ T cells from blood. CDR3 amino acids: CATSREGSANYGYTF. The CDR3 bases are TGTGCCACCAGCAGAGAGGGCAGCGCTAACTATGGCTACACCTTC.